This T cell receptor beta chain was found in a study of cytomegalovirus exposure and HLA in healthy donors. The primer mix had 60 Vbeta and 13 Jbeta primers. Assay: immunoSEQ multiplex PCR; the TCRdb copy retains only in-frame clones and omits some. Here the sample spans tens of thousands of clones, around three quarters being singletons. The CDR3 runs to 13 residues. The V and J ends lost 3 bases and 12 bases respectively, with 15 bases between them. The germline CDR1 and CDR2 sequences are LNHDA and SQIVND (reference sequence). The J gene is TRBJ2-1, the V gene TRBV19, with a possible D match to TRBD1 (6 bases). Source material: PBMCs. This clonotype was sampled from a middle-aged woman in good health and CMV-seropositive. CDR3 DNA: TGTGCCAGTAGTATCTCATTAGGGGGACCGCAGTTCTTC. This gives the protein CASSISLGGPQFF.